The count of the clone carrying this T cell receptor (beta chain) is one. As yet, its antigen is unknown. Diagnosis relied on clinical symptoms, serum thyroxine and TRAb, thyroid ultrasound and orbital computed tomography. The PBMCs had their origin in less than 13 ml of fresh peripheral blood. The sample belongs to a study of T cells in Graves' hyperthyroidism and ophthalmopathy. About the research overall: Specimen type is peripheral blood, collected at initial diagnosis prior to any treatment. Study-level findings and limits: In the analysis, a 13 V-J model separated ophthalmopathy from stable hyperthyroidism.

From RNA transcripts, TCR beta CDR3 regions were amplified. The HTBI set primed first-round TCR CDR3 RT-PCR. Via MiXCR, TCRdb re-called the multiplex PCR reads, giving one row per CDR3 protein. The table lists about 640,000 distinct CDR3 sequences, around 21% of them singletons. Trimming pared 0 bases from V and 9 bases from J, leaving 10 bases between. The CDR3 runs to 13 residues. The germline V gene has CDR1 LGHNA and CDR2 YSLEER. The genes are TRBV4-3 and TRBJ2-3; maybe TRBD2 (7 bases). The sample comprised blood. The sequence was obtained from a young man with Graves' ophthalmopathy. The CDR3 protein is CASSQEAGATQYF. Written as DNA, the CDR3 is TGCGCCAGCAGCCAAGAGGCGGGGGCCACGCAGTATTTT.